What follows are 12 T cell receptor beta chains derived from one specimen sequenced in a study of T cells in Graves' hyperthyroidism and ophthalmopathy. Using RNA transcripts as the source, TCR beta CDR3 regions were amplified. HTBI primers drove first-round RT-PCR of the TCR CDR3. TCRdb itself ran the multiplex PCR reads through MiXCR, one entry per CDR3 protein. This sample has fewer than 850,000 distinct CDR3 sequences; roughly 17% occur once, and the top ten carry about 14%. Material: blood. These receptors were taken from a man aged 45-65 years with Graves' hyperthyroidism.

This clonotype was recorded many times. This chain links TRBV5-1 with TRBJ2-1; no firm D call. Trimming stripped 1 base from V and 0 bases from J, with 8 bases between. The CDR3 spans 15 residues. Germline V gene data show CDR1 as SGHRS and CDR2 as YFSETQ. The CDR3 DNA reads TGCGCCAGCAGCTTGACCCTCAGCTCCTACAATGAGCAGTTCTTC. It codes for CASSLTLSSYNEQFF.

The chain couples TRBV28 to TRBJ1-2; D remains unclear. Germline loops: CDR1 MDHEN, CDR2 SYDVKM. Trimming shortened V by 4 bases and J by 0 bases, and 9 bases separated the two germline ends. The CDR3 has 14 residues. The CDR3 reads CASSSLLSNYGYTF. Written as DNA, the CDR3 is TGTGCCAGCAGTTCCCTACTATCTAACTATGGCTACACCTTC.

This clonotype showed up just a few times. The V gene is TRBV10-2, the J gene TRBJ2-1; 8 nucleotides agree with TRBD1. Germline CDR1 reads WSHSY; CDR2 reads SAAADI. CDR3 size: 14 residues. After removal of 4 bases from V and 15 bases from J, the junction contained 14 bases not matched to a gene. The CDR3 is CASSAGTGAPGPFF. CDR3 nucleotide sequence: TGCGCCAGCAGTGCCGGGACAGGAGCACCAGGGCCGTTCTTC.

The rearrangement uses TRBV28 and TRBJ1-3, with D possibly TRBD1 on 5 matching bases. With 9 bases removed from V and 2 bases from J, the gap between germline ends came to 20 bases. Germline CDR1 reads MDHEN; CDR2 reads SYDVKM. The CDR3 contains 16 residues. The CDR3 region has the DNA TGTGCCAGTTTAGACCCCGGGACGGCGGCTGGAAACACCATATATTTT. Translated: CASLDPGTAAGNTIYF.

This clonotype was detected a few times. V is TRBV7-9 and J is TRBJ2-3, with unresolved D. This CDR3 spans 12 amino acids. V dropped 3 bases and J dropped 9 bases, with 10 bases sitting between them. CDR1 and CDR2 (germline): SEHNR, FQNEAQ (reference sequence). The CDR3 loop reads CASSFPPGTQYF. Here the CDR3 DNA reads TGTGCCAGCAGCTTTCCTCCCGGGACGCAGTATTTT. Complete variable domain (other parts from reference TRBV7-9 and TRBJ2-3): DTGVSQNPRHKITKRGQNVTFRCDPISEHNRLYWYRQTLGQGPEFLTYFQNEAQLEKSRLLSDRFSAERPKGSFSTLEIQRTEQGDSAMYLCASSFPPGTQYFGPGTRLTVL.

The chain combines TRBV4-1 with TRBJ2-7; D not certain. CDR3 length: 16 amino acids. Germline CDR1 reads MGHRA; CDR2 reads YSYEKL. Trimming cost V 0 bases and J 2 bases, with 14 bases left between them. Here the CDR3 DNA reads TGCGCCAGCAGCCAAGATCTAATAGGATTTCCCTACGAGCAGTACTTC. Translation gives CASSQDLIGFPYEQYF.

The rearrangement joins TRBV19 to TRBJ2-3, with no clear D. The CDR3 sequence is 14 residues long. CDR1 is LNHDA and CDR2 is SQIVND in the germline V gene (reference sequence). With 5 bases removed from V and 4 bases from J, the gap between germline ends came to 13 bases. CDR3 nucleotide sequence: TGTGCCAGTAGTCCCCGAGTGGATTCAGATACGCAGTATTTT. Translated: CASSPRVDSDTQYF. The entire variable domain, with the rest obtained from reference TRBV19 and TRBJ2-3, is as follows: DGGITQSPKYLFRKEGQNVTLSCEQNLNHDAMYWYRQDPGQGLRLIYYSQIVNDFQKGDIAEGYSVSREKKESFPLTVTSAQKNPTAFYLCASSPRVDSDTQYFGPGTRLTVL.

This rearrangement joins TRBV10-3 to TRBJ2-7, with no clear D. Germline CDR1 ENHRY, CDR2 SYGVKD. V dropped 5 bases and J dropped 1 base, with 12 bases sitting between them. The CDR3 is 14 amino acids. This chain's CDR3 is CAISSLSRSYEQYF. In DNA, the CDR3 is TGTGCCATCAGTTCCCTATCGCGTTCCTACGAGCAGTACTTC.

This clonotype was detected ten times or more. The chain couples TRBV3-1 to TRBJ2-3; TRBD2 matches 8 bases. The CDR3 runs to 14 residues. V was pared by 1 base and J by 4 bases, with 1 base of the junction left unmatched. Germline CDR1 LGHDT, CDR2 YNNKEL (reference sequence). The CDR3 nucleotides are TGTGCCAGCAGCCAAGCGGGAGGGCCAGATACGCAGTATTTT. This encodes CASSQAGGPDTQYF.

This clonotype has at least ten counts. The J gene is TRBJ2-6, the V gene TRBV28; TRBD1 matches at 7 bases. After removal of 8 bases from V and 2 bases from J, the junction contained 15 bases not matched to a gene. The CDR3 is 18 residues long. Germline loops: CDR1 MDHEN, CDR2 SYDVKM. This CDR3 reads CASGSNRDSDAGANVLTF. The CDR3 DNA reads TGTGCCAGCGGCTCCAACCGGGACAGCGACGCTGGGGCCAACGTCCTGACTTTC.

This clonotype was observed at least ten times. V and J are TRBV7-2 and TRBJ2-7; D unclear. With 4 bases removed from V and 0 bases from J, the gap between germline ends came to 16 bases. This CDR3 spans 16 amino acids. CDR1 and CDR2 from the germline V gene are SGHTA and FQGNSA. CDR3 sequence reads: CASSYPLTVPSYEQYF. CDR3 coding DNA: TGTGCCAGCAGCTACCCCTTGACGGTCCCCTCCTACGAGCAGTACTTC.

This clonotype was detected ten times or more. The J gene is TRBJ2-7, the V gene TRBV9; 8 bases line up with TRBD1. J gave up 3 bases and V 2 bases, and 7 bases lay outside the gene matches. CDR1 is SGDLS and CDR2 is YYNGEE in the germline V gene. The CDR3 length is 15 residues. As DNA, the CDR3 is TGTGCCAGCAGCGTCGGACAGGGTATGTTCTACGAGCAGTACTTC. Amino acids: CASSVGQGMFYEQYF.